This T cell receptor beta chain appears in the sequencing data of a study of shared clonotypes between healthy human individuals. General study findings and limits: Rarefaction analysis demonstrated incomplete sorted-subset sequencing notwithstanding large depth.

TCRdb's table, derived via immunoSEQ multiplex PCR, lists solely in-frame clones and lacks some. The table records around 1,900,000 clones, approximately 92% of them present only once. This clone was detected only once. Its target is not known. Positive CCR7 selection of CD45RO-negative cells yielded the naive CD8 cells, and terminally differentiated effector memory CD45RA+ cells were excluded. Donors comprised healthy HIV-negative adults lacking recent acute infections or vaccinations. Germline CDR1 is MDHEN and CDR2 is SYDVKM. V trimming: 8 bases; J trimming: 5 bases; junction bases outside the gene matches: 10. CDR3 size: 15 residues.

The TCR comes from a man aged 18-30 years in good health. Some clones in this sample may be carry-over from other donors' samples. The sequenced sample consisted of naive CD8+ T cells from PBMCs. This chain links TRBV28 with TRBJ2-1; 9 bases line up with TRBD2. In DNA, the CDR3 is TGTGCCAGCGGCCAGACTAGCGGTTTCAACAATGAGCAGTTCTTC. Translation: CASGQTSGFNNEQFF.